This T cell receptor (beta chain) was profiled in a study of cytomegalovirus exposure and HLA in healthy donors. Method: immunoSEQ multiplex PCR; TCRdb's copy keeps in-frame clones and lacks some. The data hold a few hundred thousand clones, with about nine tenths observed a single time. This clone was detected once. CDR1 is MNHEY and CDR2 is SMNVEV in the germline V gene (reference sequence). This CDR3 is 16 amino acids long. The germline V and J ends were trimmed by 2 bases and 6 bases, with 20 bases remaining between them. The chain has TRBV27 and TRBJ2-7, with D perhaps TRBD1 (5 bases). Sequencing input: PBMCs. The sequence was obtained from a woman between 18 and 29 years old in good health and CMV-seronegative. The CDR3 here is CASSLTLGQRIGEQYF. The DNA of the CDR3 is TGTGCCAGCAGTTTAACATTGGGGCAGAGGATCGGCGAGCAGTACTTC.